The rows below give T cell receptor beta chains drawn from one sample of a study of post-analysis software for immune sequencing data. Each CDR3 protein is one row after TCRdb ran MiXCR on the PCR reads. The sample records fewer than 550,000 distinct CDR3 sequences, around 34% being singletons. Sequencing was carried out using blood. Every receptor here comes from a girl between 2 and 17 years old with multiple sclerosis. Both conserved end residues are part of each CDR3. D genes are given only for firm matches. Only part of the rows carry a size: once, few, many, or a class if the clone is expanded.

d_call	v_call	j_call	clone_size	cdr3_aa	cdr3_nt
TRBD1	TRBV7-9	TRBJ1-2	.	CASSLEGAGPGDGYTF	TGTGCCAGCAGCTTGGAGGGGGCCGGGCCGGGGGATGGCTACACCTTC
.	TRBV7-3	TRBJ2-7	many	CASSLEPGDRYEQYF	TGTGCCAGCAGCCTAGAACCAGGTGATCGCTACGAGCAGTACTTC
TRBD1	TRBV20-1	TRBJ1-1	.	CSARGRGYGEAFF	TGCAGTGCTAGAGGCAGGGGGTACGGTGAAGCTTTCTTT
TRBD1	TRBV10-1	TRBJ2-3	few	CASSPRDRGGPDTQYF	TGCGCCAGCAGTCCCCGGGACAGGGGAGGCCCAGATACGCAGTATTTT
TRBD2	TRBV6-2/TRBV6-3	TRBJ2-2	few	CASSYPGLATGELFF	TGTGCCAGCAGTTACCCGGGACTAGCGACTGGGGAGCTGTTTTTT
.	TRBV6-6	TRBJ2-7	few	CASSYRGHEQYF	TGTGCCAGCAGTTACAGAGGGCACGAGCAGTACTTC
TRBD1	TRBV5-1	TRBJ2-2	few	CASSLPGQGTGELFF	TGCGCCAGCAGCCTTCCGGGACAGGGAACCGGGGAGCTGTTTTTT
TRBD1	TRBV24-1	TRBJ2-1	.	CATSDRRQGAENEQFF	TGTGCCACCAGTGACCGACGACAGGGGGCCGAGAATGAGCAGTTCTTC
.	TRBV5-1	TRBJ2-3	few	CASSPQGPPDTQYF	TGCGCCAGCAGCCCACAGGGACCTCCAGATACGCAGTATTTT
.	TRBV15	TRBJ2-3	.	CATTPGTDTQYF	TGTGCCACCACTCCGGGCACAGATACGCAGTATTTT
TRBD1	TRBV12-3/TRBV12-4	TRBJ2-7	many	CASSRGQVFPYEQYF	TGTGCCAGCAGCCGAGGACAGGTTTTTCCCTACGAGCAGTACTTC
.	TRBV21-1	TRBJ2-5	.	CASRWDHPTERETQYF	TGTGCCAGCAGGTGGGACCACCCCACCGAAAGAGAGACCCAGTACTTC
.	TRBV7-9	TRBJ2-7	.	CASSLRTISYEQYF	TGTGCCAGCAGCTTACGGACGATCTCCTACGAGCAGTACTTC
.	TRBV12-3/TRBV12-4	TRBJ2-1	few	CASSWTDNEQFF	TGTGCCAGCAGTTGGACTGACAATGAGCAGTTCTTC
TRBD1	TRBV12-3/TRBV12-4	TRBJ2-1	.	CASSFWVPGTASQETQFF	TGTGCCAGCAGTTTTTGGGTCCCCGGGACAGCGAGCCAAGAGACCCAGTTCTTC
.	TRBV2	TRBJ2-3	.	CARSDYDFPAHKPSTDTQYF	TGTGCCCGCAGTGACTATGACTTCCCGGCGCACAAACCTAGCACAGATACGCAGTATTTT
TRBD1	TRBV7-3	TRBJ1-2	few	CASSLTGQPYYGYTF	TGTGCCAGCAGCCTCACGGGACAGCCCTACTATGGCTACACCTTC
.	TRBV7-2	TRBJ2-1	.	CASSPSGLNNEQFF	TGTGCCAGCAGCCCTTCGGGACTGAACAATGAGCAGTTCTTC
TRBD2	TRBV11-2	TRBJ2-1	.	CASSSLAGRYNEQFF	TGTGCCAGCAGCTCTCTAGCGGGGCGATACAATGAGCAGTTCTTC
.	TRBV19	TRBJ1-2	.	CATCPSLATANYGYTF	TGTGCCACTTGCCCCAGTCTGGCGACCGCTAACTATGGCTACACCTTC
.	TRBV7-8	TRBJ2-1	.	CASSSQGGGPELEQFF	TGTGCCAGCAGCTCCCAAGGGGGGGGGCCTGAACTTGAGCAGTTCTTC
TRBD1	TRBV6-5	TRBJ1-2	few	CASSLPGQGIRGYTF	TGTGCCAGCAGTTTGCCGGGACAGGGGATTCGTGGCTACACCTTC
.	TRBV28	TRBJ2-5	few	CASSTRDGLRTQYF	TGTGCCAGCAGTACCCGGGATGGCCTAAGGACCCAGTACTTC
.	TRBV21-1	TRBJ2-4	.	CASSSQGARAKNIQYF	TGTGCCAGCAGCTCGCAGGGGGCTCGGGCCAAAAACATTCAGTACTTC
.	TRBV2	TRBJ2-3	few	CASRPGTQYDTQYF	TGTGCCAGCAGGCCAGGGACCCAATACGATACGCAGTATTTT
.	TRBV15	TRBJ1-2	.	CATSSARDLPNYGYTF	TGTGCCACCAGCAGCGCCCGGGACTTACCTAACTATGGCTACACCTTC
.	TRBV25-1	TRBJ2-6	.	CASSMRGVVSGANVLTF	TGTGCCAGCAGCATGAGGGGGGTTGTCTCTGGGGCCAACGTCCTGACTTTC
.	TRBV5-6	TRBJ2-7	.	CASSPLGSPYEQYF	TGTGCCAGCAGCCCCCTCGGGAGTCCCTACGAGCAGTACTTC
.	TRBV3-1	TRBJ1-6	few	CASSQASGSPLHF	TGTGCCAGCAGCCAAGCGAGCGGTTCACCCCTCCACTTT
.	TRBV7-9	TRBJ2-5	.	CASSLPQDMTQYF	TGTGCCAGCAGCTTACCCCAGGATATGACCCAGTACTTC
.	TRBV5-1	TRBJ2-3	many	CASSSQSTDTQYF	TGCGCCAGCAGCTCACAGAGCACAGATACGCAGTATTTT
.	TRBV28	TRBJ1-5	.	CASSSWTGEGQPQHF	TGTGCCAGCAGTTCCTGGACGGGTGAGGGGCAGCCCCAGCATTTT
.	TRBV15	TRBJ1-5	few	CATSGSLAGQPQHF	TGTGCCACCAGCGGCTCCTTGGCTGGTCAGCCCCAGCATTTT
.	TRBV4-1	TRBJ1-4	.	CASSQESPVQKTNEKLFF	TGCGCCAGCAGCCAAGAAAGTCCAGTCCAGAAAACTAATGAAAAACTGTTTTTT
.	TRBV3-1	TRBJ1-2	.	CASSAQDIGGYTF	TGTGCCAGCAGCGCCCAAGACATAGGGGGCTACACCTTC
TRBD2	TRBV20-1	TRBJ2-1	.	CSARTSFSYNEQFF	TGCAGTGCTAGGACTAGCTTCTCCTACAATGAGCAGTTCTTC
.	TRBV7-9	TRBJ2-3	many	CASSLRGAADTQYF	TGTGCCAGCAGCTTGAGAGGGGCAGCGGATACGCAGTATTTT
.	TRBV7-2	TRBJ1-2	.	CASSSNRVGYTF	TGTGCCAGCAGCTCCAACAGGGTTGGCTACACCTTC
.	TRBV10-3	TRBJ2-5	.	CAISTKGGQETQYF	TGTGCCATCAGCACGAAAGGGGGCCAAGAGACCCAGTACTTC
.	TRBV10-3	TRBJ2-6	.	CAISVDSAGANVLTF	TGTGCCATCAGTGTGGACAGTGCTGGGGCCAACGTCCTGACTTTC
.	TRBV4-1	TRBJ1-1	once	CASSQEGQGWTEAFF	TGCGCCAGCAGCCAAGAAGGGCAGGGTTGGACTGAAGCTTTCTTT
.	TRBV18	TRBJ2-5	.	CASSQDSAQETQYF	TGTGCCAGCTCACAGGACAGCGCACAAGAGACCCAGTACTTC
TRBD2	TRBV10-3	TRBJ2-3	.	CAIGGDTDTQYF	TGTGCCATCGGGGGGGACACAGATACGCAGTATTTT
TRBD2	TRBV12-3/TRBV12-4	TRBJ2-1	.	CASSPSGPINEQFF	TGTGCCAGCAGCCCTAGCGGGCCTATCAATGAGCAGTTCTTC
TRBD1	TRBV12-3/TRBV12-4	TRBJ2-1	.	CASSIWTGPVRYNEQFF	TGTGCCAGCAGTATATGGACAGGCCCCGTCAGGTACAATGAGCAGTTCTTC
.	TRBV7-2	TRBJ2-5	many	CASSRTRSGGETQYF	TGTGCCAGCAGCCGTACTAGGTCTGGTGGAGAGACCCAGTACTTC
.	TRBV10-3	TRBJ1-6	few	CATIFRHKGARLVPLHF	TGTGCCACCATTTTCCGCCACAAAGGGGCGAGGTTGGTACCCCTCCACTTT